Presented here are 5 T cell receptor beta chains from one specimen sequenced in a study of monozygotic twins with inflammatory bowel disease. Reprocessing the 5' RACE reads, TCRdb reports a single entry for every CDR3 protein and omits DNA. This sample contains approximately 330,000 distinct CDR3 sequences. What was sequenced was blood. Source of these receptors: a human donor with ulcerative colitis or Crohn's disease, or a healthy co-twin of an affected twin (not recorded which).

The gene calls are TRBV28 and TRBJ2-7; TCRdb names TRBD1, which stays unverified in the absence of DNA. CDR1 and CDR2 (germline): MDHEN, SYDVKM. This CDR3 spans 14 amino acids. The CDR3 reads CATGGPGTGNEQYF. Filled out from reference TRBV28 and TRBJ2-7, the complete variable domain reads DVKVTQSSRYLVKRTGEKVFLECVQDMDHENMFWYRQDPGLGLRLIYFSYDVKMKEKGDIPEGYSVSREKKERFSLILESASTNQTSMYLCATGGPGTGNEQYFGPGTRLTVT.

The gene calls are TRBV4-3 and TRBJ2-3; TCRdb's D call, TRBD1, is unchecked because there is no DNA. The CDR3 has 16 amino acids. The germline V gene encodes CDR1 LGHNA and CDR2 YSLEER. The CDR3 loop is CASSQGTGFRTDTQYF.

The rearrangement uses TRBV12-3 or TRBV12-4 and TRBJ1-4; TCRdb outputs TRBD1, but without DNA this stays unchecked. CDR3 length: 14 amino acids. The CDR3 loop is CASRKQGSNEKLFF.

The chain has TRBV7-2 and TRBJ1-5; TCRdb's assignment of TRBD1 cannot be checked, as there is no DNA. The V gene's germline CDR1 is SGHTA and CDR2 FQGNSA. This CDR3 region has 14 residues. Here the CDR3 reads CASSFGTQNQPQHF.

V usage is TRBV18 and J usage is TRBJ1-6. Germline CDR1 is KGHSH and CDR2 is LQKENI. This CDR3 has 14 residues. The CDR3 is CASSWTANNSPLHF.